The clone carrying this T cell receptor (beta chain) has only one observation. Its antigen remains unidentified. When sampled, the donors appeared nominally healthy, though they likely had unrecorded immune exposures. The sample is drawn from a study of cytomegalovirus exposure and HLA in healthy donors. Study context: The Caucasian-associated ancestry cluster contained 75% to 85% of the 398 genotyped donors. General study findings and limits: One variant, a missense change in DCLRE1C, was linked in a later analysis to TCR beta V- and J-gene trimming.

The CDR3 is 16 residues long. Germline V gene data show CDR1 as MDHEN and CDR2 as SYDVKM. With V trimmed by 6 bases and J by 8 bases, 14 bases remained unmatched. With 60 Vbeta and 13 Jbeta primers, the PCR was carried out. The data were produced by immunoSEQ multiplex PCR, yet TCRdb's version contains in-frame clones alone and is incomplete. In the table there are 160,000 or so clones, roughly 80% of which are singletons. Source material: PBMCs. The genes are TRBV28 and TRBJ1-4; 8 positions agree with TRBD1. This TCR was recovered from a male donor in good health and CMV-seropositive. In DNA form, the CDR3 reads TGTGCCAGCAGCGGCTCGCGACAGGGGTGGGGGGAAAAACTGTTTTTT. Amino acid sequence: CASSGSRQGWGEKLFF.